These T cell receptor beta chains were read from a single sample in a study of T cell repertoires in cytomegalovirus infection. TCRdb reprocessed the reads with MiXCR, giving one entry per CDR3 protein. This sample has 50,000 or so distinct CDR3 sequences, with approximately 19% found just once. These receptors' antigens are unknown. The starting material was CD8+ T cells from cultured PBMCs, obtained from culture after CMV antigen stimulation. These receptors all come from a human donor in good health (CMV status not recorded). Some clones in this sample may be carry-over from other donors' samples. Each CDR3 is given without its conserved first and last residue.

V: TRBV4-1; CDR3: ASSLGTGVREAF
V: TRBV20-1; CDR3: SASALLGGGWTDTQY
V: TRBV13; CDR3: ASSSYSSGGSYNEQF
V: TRBV18; CDR3: ASSPKGTNTGELF
V: TRBV27; CDR3: ASSPGTGGDTEAF
V: TRBV7-9; CDR3: ASSLGQGVDTQY
V: TRBV28; CDR3: ASTYRGEQY
V: TRBV30; CDR3: AWSGRGLQPQH
V: TRBV7-2; CDR3: ASSLAPGSATNEKLF
V: TRBV4-1; CDR3: ASSQALGSYEQY
V: TRBV7-9; CDR3: ASSLDVDPNNEQF
V: TRBV4-3; CDR3: ASSQDPTGPDEKLF
V: TRBV12-5; CDR3: ASGLMGLAGWDTQY
V: TRBV7-4; CDR3: ASSLTRETGRNGNTIY
V: TRBV20-1; CDR3: SARAPLQGSTDTQY
V: TRBV7-7; CDR3: ASSQGRTLANEQF
V: TRBV6-2/TRBV6-3; CDR3: AGASGYSNQPQH
V: TRBV7-9; CDR3: ASILAGDRDTQY
V: TRBV13; CDR3: ASSSGTGNSPLH
V: TRBV6-1; CDR3: ASSYPPGSGAAQF
V: TRBV12-3/TRBV12-4; CDR3: ASSFSSEAF
V: TRBV27; CDR3: ASSIIQGNQPQH
V: TRBV6-5; CDR3: ASTGGRASTDTQY
V: TRBV19; CDR3: ASSPGEGQGLSDTQY
V: TRBV27; CDR3: ASSPGGLGTDTQY
V: TRBV12-3/TRBV12-4; CDR3: ASSWGMPYEQY
V: TRBV27; CDR3: ASSSIWTGVISYEQY
V: TRBV7-1; CDR3: ASSSTGNSGNTIY
V: TRBV28; CDR3: ASSFEGYQPQH
V: TRBV7-3; CDR3: ASREVSYEQY
V: TRBV20-1; CDR3: SARDPGTDTQY
V: TRBV7-4; CDR3: VSSATIDLKSDEQY
V: TRBV3-1; CDR3: ASSRALSYEQY
V: TRBV7-2; CDR3: ASSPDRAYNEQF
V: TRBV12-3/TRBV12-4; CDR3: ASGTGPSTEAF
V: TRBV7-9; CDR3: ASSSVSAGGRSYEQY
V: TRBV5-5; CDR3: ASSPDSGGYGYT